The sample holds one count of the clone carrying this T cell receptor beta chain. This record belongs to a study of blood T cell repertoires in COVID-19. Study context: Acute-phase and convalescent COVID-19 samples originated in the United States, Italy and Spain. Sample material is recorded as cDNA or gDNA derived from T cells, B-cell-depleted T cells, or PBMCs.

Original methodology: It was from reference gene primer amplification that nucleated cell counts were estimated. Profiling relied on immunoSEQ multiplex PCR, and the TCRdb table lists in-frame clones only, not all of them. V and J calls and clone size are those listed in that table; D and trimming were worked out from the DNA. Found here are roughly 250,000 clones, around four fifths of them singletons; the top ten hold roughly 8.8%. The V end was cut by 3 bases, the J end by 3 bases, with 15 bases between. Germline CDR1 and CDR2: KGHSH and LQKENI. The CDR3 contains 17 residues. The sequenced material came from peripheral blood. The V and J genes are TRBV18 and TRBJ1-6; the D is unclear. This receptor was identified in a man in his forties or fifties with active or convalescent COVID-19. Here the CDR3 reads CASSPLEPGSYNSPLHF. The CDR3 DNA sequence: TGTGCCAGCTCACCCCTAGAGCCGGGGAGCTATAATTCACCCCTCCACTTT. The full variable domain, completed using reference TRBV18 and TRBJ1-6, is NAGVMQNPRHLVRRRGQEARLRCSPMKGHSHVYWYRQLPEEGLKFMVYLQKENIIDESGMPKERFSAEFPKEGPSILRIQQVVRGDSAAYFCASSPLEPGSYNSPLHFGNGTRLTVT.